This T cell receptor beta chain is drawn from a study of T cell responses to AZD1222 COVID-19 vaccine. At the level of the study: Second-dose timings of about 4 or about 12 weeks were pooled.

Method: immunoSEQ multiplex PCR; TCRdb's copy keeps in-frame clones and lacks some. This sample has about 140,000 clones, with roughly nine tenths found just once. This CDR3 has 13 amino acids. Germline loops: CDR1 GTSNPN, CDR2 SVGIG (reference sequence). The V gene lost 1 base and the J gene lost 8 bases, with 11 bases spanning the gap. Study-level results: Mapped onto spike, vaccine-associated CD4 TCRs spanned it and were dominant at 160-218 and 743-854. Regions left unmutated in variants are reportedly the target of nearly half of spike-specific TCRs. Clonal diversity was possibly underestimated, and white British individuals and females predominated among donors.

This clone was found once. Its antigen is still unknown. The chain couples TRBV30 to TRBJ2-2, with a possible D match to TRBD2 (5 bases). The TCR sequence derives from an adult in good health. The sample here was peripheral blood, taken on day 0 of AZD1222 vaccination. CDR3 DNA sequence: TGTGCCTGGAGTGAAGGAAGGGAGGGGGAGCTGTTTTTT. Its translation: CAWSEGREGELFF.